This T cell receptor beta chain was identified in a study of Tregs in tolerant kidney transplant recipients. The germline V gene encodes CDR1 GTSNPN and CDR2 SVGIG (reference sequence). The CDR3 loop spans 13 amino acids. V was pared by 2 bases and J by 4 bases, with 9 bases between. Study-wide results and caveats: The most relevant donor-specific Treg TCRbeta repertoire apparently came from expansion with activated donor B cells.

To note about this clone: The antigen is unknown.

Produced via immunoSEQ multiplex PCR; TCRdb's table is partial and in-frame only. This sample yields tens of thousands of clones, of which roughly 91% are seen a single time; roughly 1.4% belongs to the top ten. Recipients received nonmyeloablative bone marrow transplants from related graft donors, with transient mixed chimerism. The sample in question was CD4+ T cells from blood (PBMCs), obtained 24 months after the transplant. This receptor was taken from a human patient who received a combined kidney and bone marrow transplant. Certain T cells may be donor cells from the graft. V and J are TRBV30 and TRBJ1-5, with D possibly TRBD1 on 5 matching bases. This CDR3 reads CAWSPGGNQPQHF. In nucleotides, the CDR3 is TGTGCCTGGAGTCCCGGGGGGAATCAGCCCCAGCATTTT.